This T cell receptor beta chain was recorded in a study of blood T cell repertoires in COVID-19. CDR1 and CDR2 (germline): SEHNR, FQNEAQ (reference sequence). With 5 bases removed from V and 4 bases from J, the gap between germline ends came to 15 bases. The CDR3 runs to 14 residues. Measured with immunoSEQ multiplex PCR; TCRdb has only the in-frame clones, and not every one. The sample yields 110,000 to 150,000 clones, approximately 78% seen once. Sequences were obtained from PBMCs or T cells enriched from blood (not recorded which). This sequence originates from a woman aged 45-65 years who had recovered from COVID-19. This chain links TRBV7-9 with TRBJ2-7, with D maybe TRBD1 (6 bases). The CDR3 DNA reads TGTGCCAGCAGCCCGACTCAGGGGAGTTACGAGCAGTACTTC. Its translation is CASSPTQGSYEQYF. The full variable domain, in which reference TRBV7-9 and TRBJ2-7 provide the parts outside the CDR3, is DTGVSQNPRHKITKRGQNVTFRCDPISEHNRLYWYRQTLGQGPEFLTYFQNEAQLEKSRLLSDRFSAERPKGSFSTLEIQRTEQGDSAMYLCASSPTQGSYEQYFGPGTRLTVT.